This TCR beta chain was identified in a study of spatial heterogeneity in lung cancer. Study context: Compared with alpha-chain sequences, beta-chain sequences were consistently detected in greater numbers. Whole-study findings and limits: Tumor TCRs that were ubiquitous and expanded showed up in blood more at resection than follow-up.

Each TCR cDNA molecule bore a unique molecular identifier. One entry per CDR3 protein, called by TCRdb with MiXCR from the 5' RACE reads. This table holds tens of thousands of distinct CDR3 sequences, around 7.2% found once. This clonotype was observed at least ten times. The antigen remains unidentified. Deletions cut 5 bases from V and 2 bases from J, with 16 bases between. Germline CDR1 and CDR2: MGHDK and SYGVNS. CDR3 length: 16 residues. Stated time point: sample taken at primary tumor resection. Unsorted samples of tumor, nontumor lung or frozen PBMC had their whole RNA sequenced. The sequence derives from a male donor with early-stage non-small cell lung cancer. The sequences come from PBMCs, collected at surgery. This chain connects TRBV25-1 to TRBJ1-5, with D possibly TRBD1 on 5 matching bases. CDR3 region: CASSRSGYVGNQPQHF. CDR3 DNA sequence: TGTGCCAGCAGTCGTTCAGGGTATGTCGGCAATCAGCCCCAGCATTTT.